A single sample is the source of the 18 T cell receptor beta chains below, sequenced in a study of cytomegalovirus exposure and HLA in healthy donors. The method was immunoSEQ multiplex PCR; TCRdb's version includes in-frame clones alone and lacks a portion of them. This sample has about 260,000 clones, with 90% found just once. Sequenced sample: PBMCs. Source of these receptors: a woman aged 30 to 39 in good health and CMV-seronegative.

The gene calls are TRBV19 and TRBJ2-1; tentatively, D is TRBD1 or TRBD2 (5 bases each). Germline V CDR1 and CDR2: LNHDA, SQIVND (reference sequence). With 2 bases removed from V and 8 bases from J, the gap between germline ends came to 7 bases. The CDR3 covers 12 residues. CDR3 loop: CASSIQGDEQFF. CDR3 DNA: TGTGCCAGTAGTATACAGGGAGATGAGCAGTTCTTC.

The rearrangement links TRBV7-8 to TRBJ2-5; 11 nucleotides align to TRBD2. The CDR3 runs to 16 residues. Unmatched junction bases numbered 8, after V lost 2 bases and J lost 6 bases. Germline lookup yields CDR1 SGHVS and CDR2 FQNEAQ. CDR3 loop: CASSLRFGTSGKTQYF. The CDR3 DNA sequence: TGTGCCAGCAGCTTAAGGTTCGGGACTAGCGGAAAGACCCAGTACTTC. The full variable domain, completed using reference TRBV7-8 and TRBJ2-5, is GAGVSQSPRYKVAKRGQDVALRCDPISGHVSLFWYQQALGQGPEFLTYFQNEAQLDKSGLPSDRFFAERPEGSVSTLKIQRTQQEDSAVYLCASSLRFGTSGKTQYFGPGTRLLVL.

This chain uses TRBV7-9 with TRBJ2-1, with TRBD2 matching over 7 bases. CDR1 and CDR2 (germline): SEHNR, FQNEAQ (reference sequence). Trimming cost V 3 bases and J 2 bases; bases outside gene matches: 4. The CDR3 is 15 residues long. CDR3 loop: CASSFISGPYNEQFF. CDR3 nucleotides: TGTGCCAGCAGCTTCATTAGCGGGCCCTACAATGAGCAGTTCTTC.

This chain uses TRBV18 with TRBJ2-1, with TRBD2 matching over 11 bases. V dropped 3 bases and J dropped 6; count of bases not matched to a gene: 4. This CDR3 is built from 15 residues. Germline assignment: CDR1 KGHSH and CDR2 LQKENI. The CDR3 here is CASSPGTSGFNEQFF. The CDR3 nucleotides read TGTGCCAGCTCACCGGGGACTAGCGGATTCAATGAGCAGTTCTTC.

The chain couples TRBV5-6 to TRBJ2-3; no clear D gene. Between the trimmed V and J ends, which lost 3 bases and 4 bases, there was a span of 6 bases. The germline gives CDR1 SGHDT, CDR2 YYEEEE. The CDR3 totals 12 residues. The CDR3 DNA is TGTGCCAGCAGCTCCGGTCCAGATACGCAGTATTTT. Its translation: CASSSGPDTQYF.

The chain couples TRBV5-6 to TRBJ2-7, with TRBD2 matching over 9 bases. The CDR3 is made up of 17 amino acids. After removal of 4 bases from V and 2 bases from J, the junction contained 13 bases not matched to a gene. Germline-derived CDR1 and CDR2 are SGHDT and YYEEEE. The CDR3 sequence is CASSPSRLAGSTYEQYF. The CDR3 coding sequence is TGTGCCAGCAGCCCAAGTCGGCTAGCGGGATCTACCTACGAGCAGTACTTC.

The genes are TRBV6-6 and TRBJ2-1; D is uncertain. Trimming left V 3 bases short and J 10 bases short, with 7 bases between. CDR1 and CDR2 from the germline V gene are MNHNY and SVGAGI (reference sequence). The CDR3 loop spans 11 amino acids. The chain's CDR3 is CASSYFGEQFF. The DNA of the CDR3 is TGTGCCAGCAGTTATTTCGGGGAGCAGTTCTTC.

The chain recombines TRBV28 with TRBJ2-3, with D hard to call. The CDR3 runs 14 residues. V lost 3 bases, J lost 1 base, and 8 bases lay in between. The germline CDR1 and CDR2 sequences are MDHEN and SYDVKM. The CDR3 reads CASSFISRTDTQYF. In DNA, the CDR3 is TGTGCCAGCAGTTTTATTAGCCGCACAGATACGCAGTATTTT.

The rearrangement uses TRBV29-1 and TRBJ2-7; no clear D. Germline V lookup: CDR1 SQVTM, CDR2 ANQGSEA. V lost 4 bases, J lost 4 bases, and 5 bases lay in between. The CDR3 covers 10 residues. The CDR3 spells CSVGGYEQYF. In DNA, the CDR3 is TGCAGCGTTGGAGGTTACGAGCAGTACTTC.

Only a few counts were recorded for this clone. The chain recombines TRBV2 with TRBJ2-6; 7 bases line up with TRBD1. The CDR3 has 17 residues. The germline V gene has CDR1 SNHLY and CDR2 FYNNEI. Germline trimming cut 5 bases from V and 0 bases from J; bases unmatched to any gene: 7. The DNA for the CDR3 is TGTGCCAGCAGTACCGGGACAGCTCGCTCTGGGGCCAACGTCCTGACTTTC. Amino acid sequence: CASSTGTARSGANVLTF.

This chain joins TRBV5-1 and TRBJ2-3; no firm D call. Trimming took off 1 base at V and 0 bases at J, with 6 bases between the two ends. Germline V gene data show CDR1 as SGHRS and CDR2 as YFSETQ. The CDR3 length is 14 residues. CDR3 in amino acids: CASSLKGSTDTQYF. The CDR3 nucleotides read TGCGCCAGCAGCTTGAAAGGGAGCACAGATACGCAGTATTTT.

The DNA for the CDR3 is TGCGCCAGCAGCGTGGGACTAGCGGGGATCTTTTACAATGAGCAGTTCTTC. This codes for CASSVGLAGIFYNEQFF. This chain connects TRBV5-1 to TRBJ2-1; TRBD2 matches 13 bases. J was trimmed by 4 bases and V by 4 bases; bases with no gene match: 8. This CDR3 is built from 17 residues. Per germline, CDR1 SGHRS and CDR2 YFSETQ.

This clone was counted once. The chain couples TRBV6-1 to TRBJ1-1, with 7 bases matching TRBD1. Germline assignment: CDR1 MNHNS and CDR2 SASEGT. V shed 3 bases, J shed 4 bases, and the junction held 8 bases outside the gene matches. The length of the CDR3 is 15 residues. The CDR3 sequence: CASSDFRGIGTEAFF. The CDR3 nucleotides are TGTGCCAGCAGTGATTTCAGGGGGATCGGCACTGAAGCTTTCTTT.

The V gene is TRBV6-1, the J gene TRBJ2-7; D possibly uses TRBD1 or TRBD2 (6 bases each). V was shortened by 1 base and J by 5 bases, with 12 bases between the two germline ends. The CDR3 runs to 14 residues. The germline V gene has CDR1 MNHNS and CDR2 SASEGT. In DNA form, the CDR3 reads TGTGCCAGCAGTGAAGGTGGAGGGGGTGACGAGCAGTACTTC. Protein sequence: CASSEGGGGDEQYF.

The CDR3 region has the DNA TGCAGCTTGTATCAACCGGGACTAGCGGGAGTTGATGAGCAGTTCTTC. Translation gives CSLYQPGLAGVDEQFF. V gene TRBV29-1 combines with J gene TRBJ2-1; 14 bases agree with TRBD2. This CDR3 comprises 16 residues. The junction had 14 bases not matched to a gene; V was cut back by 8 bases and J by 8 bases. Germline CDR1 and CDR2: SQVTM and ANQGSEA.

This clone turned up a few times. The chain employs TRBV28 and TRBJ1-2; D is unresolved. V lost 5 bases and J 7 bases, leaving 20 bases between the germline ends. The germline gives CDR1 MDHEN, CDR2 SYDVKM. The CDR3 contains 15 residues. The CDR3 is CASSTSGYPAGGYTF. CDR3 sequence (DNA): TGTGCCAGCAGTACCTCGGGCTACCCAGCGGGTGGCTACACCTTC.

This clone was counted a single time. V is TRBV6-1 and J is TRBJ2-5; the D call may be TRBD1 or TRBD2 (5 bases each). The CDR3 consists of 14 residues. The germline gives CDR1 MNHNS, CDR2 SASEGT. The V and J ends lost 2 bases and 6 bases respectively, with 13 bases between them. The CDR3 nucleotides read TGTGCCAGCAGTGAAAGGGGACCGGTGAAGACCCAGTACTTC. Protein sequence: CASSERGPVKTQYF.

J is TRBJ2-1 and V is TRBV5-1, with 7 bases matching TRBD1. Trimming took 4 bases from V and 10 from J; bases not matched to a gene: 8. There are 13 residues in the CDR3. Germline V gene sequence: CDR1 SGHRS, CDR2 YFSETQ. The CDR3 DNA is TGCGCCAGCAGCCCAGGGACAGATCGCGAGCAGTTCTTC. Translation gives CASSPGTDREQFF.